One sample yielded the 9 T cell receptor beta chains listed below, sequenced in a study of Ad26.COV2.S vaccination and SARS-CoV-2 variants. TCRdb's copy holds only in-frame clones and misses some; the assay was immunoSEQ multiplex PCR. Among 500,000 or so clones listed, 85% to 90% were seen once. Regarding treatment: some 20 received Ad26.COV2.S at low or high dose, single or two shots; 5 received placebo; per-sample allocation not given. Following the first vaccine or placebo injection, samples were taken on day 63. The sequenced sample was peripheral blood, obtained in a trial of Ad26.COV2.S vaccine versus placebo. These receptors all come from a person between 18 and 60 years old who received the Ad26.COV2.S COVID-19 vaccine or a placebo.

This chain joins TRBV19 and TRBJ1-3; the D gene is possibly TRBD1 (5 bases). The germline V and J ends were trimmed by 4 bases and 1 base, with 14 bases remaining between them. This CDR3 has 16 amino acids. The germline V gene has CDR1 LNHDA and CDR2 SQIVND (reference sequence). This chain's CDR3 is CASSSPGPPSGNTIYF. CDR3 in DNA: TGTGCCAGTAGTAGTCCGGGGCCGCCGTCTGGAAACACCATATATTTT. Variable domain in full (rest from reference TRBV19 and TRBJ1-3): DGGITQSPKYLFRKEGQNVTLSCEQNLNHDAMYWYRQDPGQGLRLIYYSQIVNDFQKGDIAEGYSVSREKKESFPLTVTSAQKNPTAFYLCASSSPGPPSGNTIYFGEGSWLTVV.

The chain carries TRBV19 and TRBJ2-1, with D uncertain. Deletions cut 7 bases from V and 0 bases from J, with 10 bases between. The CDR3 sequence is 14 residues long. The germline CDR1 and CDR2 sequences are LNHDA and SQIVND (reference sequence). CDR3: CASNPSGSYNEQFF. DNA for the CDR3: TGTGCCAGTAACCCGAGTGGCTCCTACAATGAGCAGTTCTTC.

J is TRBJ2-1 and V is TRBV28; no definite D call. CDR1 and CDR2 from the germline V gene are MDHEN and SYDVKM. V lost 6 bases to trimming and J lost 4 bases, with 10 bases between them. CDR3 length: 13 amino acids. CDR3 in DNA: TGTGCCAGCAGCCGACCGGCGTACAATGAGCAGTTCTTC. This translates into CASSRPAYNEQFF.

The genes are TRBV24-1 and TRBJ2-5, with 10 positions matching TRBD2. Germline V gene data show CDR1 as KGHDR and CDR2 as SFDVKD. CDR3 length equals 16 residues. With V trimmed by 1 base and J by 2 bases, 3 bases remained unmatched. CDR3 residues: CATSDLLAGGQETQYF. CDR3 DNA sequence: TGTGCCACCAGTGATTTATTAGCGGGAGGACAAGAGACCCAGTACTTC.

This chain uses TRBV11-3 with TRBJ1-5; D is ambiguous. The length of the CDR3 is 12 residues. Looked up from germline, CDR1 is SGHNT and CDR2 is YENEEA. The V end lost 1 base, the J end lost 9 bases, and 7 bases lay between the germline ends. In nucleotides, the CDR3 is TGTGCCAGCAGCTTAGGGGAGGGGCCCCAGCATTTT. Its protein product is CASSLGEGPQHF.

V usage is TRBV7-9 and J usage is TRBJ2-7; D possibly corresponds to TRBD2 (6 bases). The V end lost 5 bases, the J end lost 3 bases, and 14 bases lay between the germline ends. In germline, CDR1 is SEHNR, CDR2 FQNEAQ (reference sequence). This CDR3 region has 14 residues. The CDR3 spells CASSTAEGGYEQYF. In DNA form, the CDR3 reads TGTGCCAGCAGCACGGCGGAGGGTGGCTACGAGCAGTACTTC.

The chain joins TRBV11-3 to TRBJ2-1, with 7 bases lining up with TRBD1. Unmatched junction bases numbered 10, after V lost 5 bases and J lost 9 bases. This CDR3 has 14 residues. Germline V gives CDR1 SGHNT, CDR2 YENEEA. The CDR3 is CASSKIPGQTEQFF. The CDR3 nucleotides read TGTGCCAGCAGCAAAATCCCGGGACAGACTGAGCAGTTCTTC. The full variable domain, with the rest looked up from reference TRBV11-3 and TRBJ2-1, is EAGVVQSPRYKIIEKKQPVAFWCNPISGHNTLYWYLQNLGQGPELLIRYENEEAVDDSQLPKDRFSAERLKGVDSTLKIQPAELGDSAVYLCASSKIPGQTEQFFGPGTRLTVL.

This chain uses TRBV7-8 with TRBJ2-3; D might be TRBD1 or TRBD2, each matching 6 bases. The germline V gene has CDR1 SGHVS and CDR2 FQNEAQ. This CDR3 has 16 residues. V shed 5 bases and J shed 1 base, with 16 bases lying between them. CDR3 sequence reads: CASSGGWGAGTDTQYF. In nucleotides, the CDR3 is TGTGCCAGCAGCGGGGGCTGGGGGGCTGGCACAGATACGCAGTATTTT.

The chain uses TRBV2 and TRBJ2-1, with D tentatively TRBD2 (5 bases). Trimming shortened V by 6 bases and J by 0 bases, and 15 bases separated the two germline ends. The CDR3 loop spans 16 amino acids. CDR1 is SNHLY, CDR2 FYNNEI, per germline. CDR3 nucleotide sequence: TGTGCCAGCAGCCTGCGCGGGCCCAGCTCCTACAATGAGCAGTTCTTC. Residues: CASSLRGPSSYNEQFF. The full variable domain, rest sourced from reference TRBV2 and TRBJ2-1, is EPEVTQTPSHQVTQMGQEVILRCVPISNHLYFYWYRQILGQKVEFLVSFYNNEISEKSEIFDDQFSVERPDGSNFTLKIRSTKLEDSAMYFCASSLRGPSSYNEQFFGPGTRLTVL.